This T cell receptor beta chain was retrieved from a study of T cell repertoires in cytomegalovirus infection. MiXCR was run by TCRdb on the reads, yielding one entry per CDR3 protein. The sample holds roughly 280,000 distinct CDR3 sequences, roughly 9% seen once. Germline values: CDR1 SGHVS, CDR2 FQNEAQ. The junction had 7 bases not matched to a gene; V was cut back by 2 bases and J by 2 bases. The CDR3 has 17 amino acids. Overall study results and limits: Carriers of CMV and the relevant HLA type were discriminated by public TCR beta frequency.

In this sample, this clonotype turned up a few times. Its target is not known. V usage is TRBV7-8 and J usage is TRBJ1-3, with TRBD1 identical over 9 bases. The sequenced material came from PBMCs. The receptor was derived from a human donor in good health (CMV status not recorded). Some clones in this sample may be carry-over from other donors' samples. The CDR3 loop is CASSLPGQGFAGNTIYF. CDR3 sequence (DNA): TGTGCCAGCAGCTTACCTGGACAGGGGTTTGCTGGAAACACCATATATTTT.